Presented here are 27 T cell receptor beta chains from one specimen sequenced in a study of T cells in Graves' hyperthyroidism and ophthalmopathy. TCR beta CDR3 sequences were amplified from RNA transcripts. TCR CDR3 regions were first amplified by RT-PCR with HTBI primers. TCRdb re-derived calls from the multiplex PCR reads in MiXCR, one entry per CDR3 protein. The table records about 100,000 distinct CDR3 sequences, roughly 15% of them present only once. The specimen was blood. The receptors come from a woman aged 50 to 60 with Graves' hyperthyroidism.

CDR3 in DNA: TGTGCCAGCAGTTTACCCGGGACAGGGTCCTACGAGCAGTACTTC. Encoded protein: CASSLPGTGSYEQYF. The V call is TRBV28, the J call TRBJ2-7, with 9 bases that match TRBD1. The CDR3 is 15 residues long. Germline V CDR1 and CDR2: MDHEN, SYDVKM. V lost 2 bases and J lost 1; bases outside the gene matches: 3. Full variable domain (missing parts from reference TRBV28 and TRBJ2-7): DVKVTQSSRYLVKRTGEKVFLECVQDMDHENMFWYRQDPGLGLRLIYFSYDVKMKEKGDIPEGYSVSREKKERFSLILESASTNQTSMYLCASSLPGTGSYEQYFGPGTRLTVT.

With regard to this clonotype: A read error is possible here, since a much larger clone lies one base away. The chain joins TRBV13 to TRBJ2-5; D is uncertain. Germline V lookup: CDR1 PRHDT, CDR2 FYEKMQ (reference sequence). The CDR3 has 14 amino acids. Here the CDR3 reads CASSSYSGKETRYF. The CDR3 coding sequence is TGTGCCAGCAGCTCCTACAGTGGGAAAGAGACCCGGTACTTC.

This clonotype was found many times. The V call is TRBV11-3, the J call TRBJ2-1; 8 bases map to TRBD2. The CDR3 has 15 residues. The germline V gene has CDR1 SGHNT and CDR2 YENEEA. V dropped 5 bases and J dropped 7; count of bases not matched to a gene: 10. CDR3 nucleotide sequence: TGTGCCAGCAGCCCTTCCGGGACTAGGTGGAATGAGCAGTTCTTC. Amino acid sequence: CASSPSGTRWNEQFF.

Comments on this clonotype: A single base separates this from a much larger clone, so it may be a read error. The chain joins TRBV7-3 to TRBJ2-1; 9 bases agree with TRBD2. Germline CDR1 and CDR2: SGHTA and FQGTGA. This CDR3 has 15 amino acids. DNA for the CDR3: TGTGCCGGCAGCTTAGGACTAGCGTCCTACAATGAGCAGTTCTTC. It is translated as CAGSLGLASYNEQFF.

There are many counts of this clonotype. This chain uses TRBV30 with TRBJ1-1; D possibly corresponds to TRBD1 (6 bases). The CDR3 contains 13 residues. The germline V and J ends were trimmed by 4 bases and 1 base, with 10 bases remaining between them. CDR1 is GTSNPN and CDR2 is SVGIG in the germline V gene (reference sequence). The CDR3: CAWTGTTNTEAFF. DNA of the CDR3: TGTGCCTGGACAGGGACAACGAACACTGAAGCTTTCTTT.

The chain is built from TRBV11-2 and TRBJ2-3; D unclear. Germline CDR1 reads SGHAT; CDR2 reads FQNNGV. Trimming removed 5 bases at V and 2 bases at J, with 17 bases between. This CDR3 is built from 16 residues. The CDR3 DNA reads as TGTGCCAGCAGCCCCCCTTCGGCTTGGTCCACAGATACGCAGTATTTT. Amino acid sequence: CASSPPSAWSTDTQYF.

With respect to this clonotype: This may be a read error, as it is one base from a much larger clone. The J gene is TRBJ2-3, the V gene TRBV12-3 or TRBV12-4, with D perhaps TRBD2 (6 bases). This CDR3 has 15 amino acids. The CDR3 bases are TGTACCAGCAGTACACTACTAGCTTTCACAGATACGCAGTATTTT. Protein sequence: CTSSTLLAFTDTQYF.

This clonotype was detected many times. The chain is built from TRBV7-9 and TRBJ2-1; D gene unclear. CDR1 and CDR2 (germline): SEHNR, FQNEAQ (reference sequence). The CDR3 sequence is 14 residues long. Trimming took 0 bases from V and 6 from J, leaving 9 bases between them. The CDR3 loop is CASSLAPSSNEQFF. CDR3 nucleotides: TGTGCCAGCAGCTTAGCCCCCTCGAGCAATGAGCAGTTCTTC.

The J gene is TRBJ2-3, the V gene TRBV2, with 9 bases fitting TRBD2. Germline assignment: CDR1 SNHLY and CDR2 FYNNEI. The CDR3 totals 14 residues. V trimming: 8 bases; J trimming: 4 bases; junction bases outside the gene matches: 7. This chain's CDR3 is CASEGGLAADTQYF. CDR3 nucleotide sequence: TGTGCCAGCGAAGGGGGACTAGCCGCAGATACGCAGTATTTT.

Only a few counts were recorded for this clonotype. The J gene is TRBJ2-1, the V gene TRBV4-1; tentative D call: TRBD2 (6 bases). The CDR3 covers 16 residues. Germline V gives CDR1 MGHRA, CDR2 YSYEKL. V was clipped by 2 bases and J by 1 base, with 12 bases between them. The CDR3 reads CASSQPTSYSYNEQFF. The CDR3, as DNA: TGCGCCAGCAGCCAACCGACTAGTTATTCCTACAATGAGCAGTTCTTC.

This clonotype appeared many times. The rearrangement links TRBV4-2 to TRBJ1-6, with D possibly matching TRBD1 (6 bases). V lost 0 bases to trimming and J lost 8 bases, with 14 bases between them. The germline CDR1 and CDR2 sequences are LGHNA and YNFKEQ. The CDR3 loop spans 16 amino acids. This CDR3 reads CASSQDQGRGHSPLHF. Written as DNA, the CDR3 is TGTGCCAGCAGCCAAGATCAGGGGCGGGGCCATTCACCCCTCCACTTT.

This clonotype was seen repeatedly, ten times or more. The chain couples TRBV28 to TRBJ2-3; 9 nucleotides align to TRBD2. CDR1 is MDHEN and CDR2 is SYDVKM in the germline V gene. V shed 5 bases, J shed 7 bases, and the junction held 10 bases outside the gene matches. CDR3 length: 15 amino acids. The chain's CDR3 is CASSGPGLAFYTQYF. The CDR3 bases are TGTGCCAGCAGTGGACCGGGACTAGCTTTCTATACGCAGTATTTT.

This clonotype was counted many times. The rearrangement joins TRBV2 to TRBJ1-5, with D unresolved. The CDR3 covers 13 residues. The ends were cut back, 6 bases at V and 5 bases at J, with 11 bases in the middle. From germline, CDR1 is SNHLY and CDR2 FYNNEI. The CDR3 nucleotides read TGTGCCAGCAGAAACAGAGGAGATCAGCCCCAGCATTTT. It is translated as CASRNRGDQPQHF.

This chain links TRBV28 with TRBJ2-1; D not resolved. The CDR3 spans 16 residues. CDR1 is MDHEN and CDR2 is SYDVKM in the germline V gene. V lost 6 bases and J lost 1, with 16 bases in between. CDR3 DNA sequence: TGTGCCAGCAGCCGACTGGACCTCCGTTCCTACAATGAGCAGTTCTTC. As protein: CASSRLDLRSYNEQFF.

The chain joins TRBV28 to TRBJ1-6; D not resolved. V was shortened by 3 bases and J by 7 bases, with 10 bases between the two germline ends. Germline V CDR1 and CDR2: MDHEN, SYDVKM. CDR3 length: 14 amino acids. The CDR3 region has the DNA TGTGCCAGCAGTTTTGTCGGGCCGAATTCACCCCTCCACTTT. Its protein is CASSFVGPNSPLHF.

There are many counts of this clonotype. V is TRBV11-3 and J is TRBJ2-1, with TRBD2 matching 15 bases. The V segment lost 4 bases and the J segment 8 bases; nucleotides outside the gene matches: 3. This CDR3 comprises 15 residues. Germline V gene lookup returns CDR1 SGHNT and CDR2 YENEEA. The CDR3, as DNA: TGTGCCAGCAGCTCGGGACTAGCGGGAGGCTATGAGCAGTTCTTC. It encodes CASSSGLAGGYEQFF.

This clonotype occurred many times. The rearrangement uses TRBV27 and TRBJ2-7; TRBD2 is a possible D gene (5 bases). Germline-derived CDR1 and CDR2 are MNHEY and SMNVEV (reference sequence). The V end was cut by 5 bases, the J end by 5 bases, with 16 bases between. This CDR3 is 14 amino acids long. The CDR3 DNA reads as TGTGCCAGCAGTCCCCTAGCAGTCGCCCACGAGCAGTACTTC. This encodes CASSPLAVAHEQYF.

This clonotype was seen repeatedly, ten times or more. The chain employs TRBV4-1 and TRBJ2-5; D is tentatively TRBD1 or TRBD2 (7 bases each). Per germline, CDR1 MGHRA and CDR2 YSYEKL. The CDR3 runs to 16 residues. V was pared by 1 base and J by 4 bases, with 16 bases between. As DNA, the CDR3 is TGCGCCAGCAGCCAAGTCGGGCGCAGGGGGGGAGAGACCCAGTACTTC. Translation: CASSQVGRRGGETQYF.

This clonotype occurred many times. V gene TRBV7-9 combines with J gene TRBJ2-1, with D perhaps TRBD2 (6 bases). The CDR3 loop spans 16 amino acids. Per the germline V gene, CDR1 is SEHNR and CDR2 is FQNEAQ (reference sequence). The V end was cut by 5 bases, the J end by 1 base, with 15 bases between. CDR3 loop: CASSPPPAGSYNEQFF. CDR3 nucleotides: TGTGCCAGCAGCCCCCCCCCAGCGGGTTCCTACAATGAGCAGTTCTTC.

The sample holds many counts of this clonotype. The chain combines TRBV18 with TRBJ2-1; 12 bases line up with TRBD2. The germline V gene has CDR1 KGHSH and CDR2 LQKENI. The length of the CDR3 is 17 residues. The junction had 10 bases not matched to a gene; V was cut back by 1 base and J by 9 bases. Here the CDR3 DNA reads TGTGCCAGCTCACCACTGTCTCTAGCGGGAGGGCAAGGTGAGCAGTTCTTC. Its translation: CASSPLSLAGGQGEQFF.

The V and J genes are TRBV18 and TRBJ2-2, with a tentative D call TRBD1 (6 bases). The ends were cut back, 2 bases at V and 1 base at J, with 8 bases in the middle. The CDR3 consists of 15 residues. CDR1 KGHSH and CDR2 LQKENI come from the germline V gene. CDR3 sequence (DNA): TGTGCCAGCTCACCAGGACAGAAGAACACCGGGGAGCTGTTTTTT. Translating it yields CASSPGQKNTGELFF. Combining the CDR3 with reference TRBV18 and TRBJ2-2 gives the whole variable domain NAGVMQNPRHLVRRRGQEARLRCSPMKGHSHVYWYRQLPEEGLKFMVYLQKENIIDESGMPKERFSAEFPKEGPSILRIQQVVRGDSAAYFCASSPGQKNTGELFFGEGSRLTVL.

This clonotype was seen ten or more times. The V and J genes are TRBV7-6 and TRBJ2-2; TRBD1 matches at 9 bases. Losses at the gene ends were 5 bases for V and 7 bases for J; bases not matched to a gene: 5. The length of the CDR3 is 14 residues. In germline, CDR1 is SGHVS, CDR2 FNYEAQ. The CDR3 sequence is CASSVGQGDGELFF. CDR3 nucleotide sequence: TGTGCCAGCAGCGTGGGACAGGGAGACGGGGAGCTGTTTTTT.

V and J are TRBV4-1 and TRBJ2-7; 8 bases agree with TRBD1. From germline, CDR1 is MGHRA and CDR2 YSYEKL. The CDR3 sequence is 15 residues long. The ends lost 3 bases at V and 2 bases at J; junction bases unmatched: 6. In DNA form, the CDR3 reads TGCGCCAGCAGCCACCGACAGGGGCGAACCTACGAGCAGTACTTC. It specifies CASSHRQGRTYEQYF.

The V and J genes are TRBV7-6 and TRBJ2-7; TRBD1 agrees at 8 bases. Germline trimming cut 5 bases from V and 6 bases from J; bases unmatched to any gene: 9. The length of the CDR3 is 14 residues. The V gene's germline CDR1 is SGHVS and CDR2 FNYEAQ. The CDR3, as DNA: TGTGCCAGCAGCCTCGGACAGGGTCGCAGCGAGCAGTACTTC. Its translation is CASSLGQGRSEQYF. The full variable domain, rest sourced from reference TRBV7-6 and TRBJ2-7, is GAGVSQSPRYKVTKRGQDVALRCDPISGHVSLYWYRQALGQGPEFLTYFNYEAQQDKSGLPNDRFSAERPEGSISTLTIQRTEQRDSAMYRCASSLGQGRSEQYFGPGTRLTVT.

This clonotype has ten or more counts. The V and J genes are TRBV11-1 and TRBJ2-1; TRBD2 matches at 10 bases. Germline loops: CDR1 SGHAT, CDR2 FQDESV (reference sequence). This CDR3 has 15 residues. The J segment lost 10 bases and the V segment lost 5 bases, leaving 11 bases of the junction unmatched. CDR3 sequence: CASSPRLAGPREQFF. CDR3 nucleotide sequence: TGTGCCAGCAGCCCACGACTAGCGGGCCCGAGAGAGCAGTTCTTC.

This clonotype came up a few times. A much larger clone lies a single base off, so this may be a read error. This CDR3 fails to terminate in the conserved phenylalanine or tryptophan, so it likely reflects a read error. For the CDR3, the DNA is TGCAGTGCTAGAGAATGGGGCAGGGGTGTGAACACTGAAGCTTTCCTT. Amino acid sequence: CSAREWGRGVNTEAFL. This chain links TRBV20-1 with TRBJ1-1, with TRBD1 as a possible D gene (6 bases). CDR3 length: 16 residues. Trimming pared 0 bases from V and 0 bases from J, leaving 14 bases between. Germline CDR1 and CDR2: DFQATT and SNEGSKA (reference sequence).

There are many counts of this clonotype. The V gene is TRBV3-1, the J gene TRBJ2-3, with D uncertain. Trimming left V 1 base short and J 6 bases short, with 8 bases between. This CDR3 has 13 residues. Germline V gene data show CDR1 as LGHDT and CDR2 as YNNKEL (reference sequence). CDR3 nucleotide sequence: TGTGCCAGCAGCCAAGGTCGGAGCGATACGCAGTATTTT. Its translation is CASSQGRSDTQYF.